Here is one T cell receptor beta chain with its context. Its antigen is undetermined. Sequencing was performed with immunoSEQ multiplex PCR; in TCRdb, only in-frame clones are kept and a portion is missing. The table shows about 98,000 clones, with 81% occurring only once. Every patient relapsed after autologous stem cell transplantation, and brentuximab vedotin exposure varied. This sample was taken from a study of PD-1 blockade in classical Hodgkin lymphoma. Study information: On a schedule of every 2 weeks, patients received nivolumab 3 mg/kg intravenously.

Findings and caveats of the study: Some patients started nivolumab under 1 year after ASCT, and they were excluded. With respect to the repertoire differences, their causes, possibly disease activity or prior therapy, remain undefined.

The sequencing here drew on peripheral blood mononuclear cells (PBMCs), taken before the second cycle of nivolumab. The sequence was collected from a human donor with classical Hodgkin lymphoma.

The chain's CDR3 is CASSSGQGTGNTIYF. In DNA, the CDR3 is TGCGCCAGCAGTTCCGGGCAGGGTACTGGAAACACCATATATTTT. The J gene is TRBJ1-3, the V gene TRBV10-2, with a tentative D call TRBD1 (5 bases). The V gene's germline CDR1 is WSHSY and CDR2 SAAADI. CDR3 size: 15 residues. V was shortened by 5 bases and J by 2 bases, with 13 bases between the two germline ends.